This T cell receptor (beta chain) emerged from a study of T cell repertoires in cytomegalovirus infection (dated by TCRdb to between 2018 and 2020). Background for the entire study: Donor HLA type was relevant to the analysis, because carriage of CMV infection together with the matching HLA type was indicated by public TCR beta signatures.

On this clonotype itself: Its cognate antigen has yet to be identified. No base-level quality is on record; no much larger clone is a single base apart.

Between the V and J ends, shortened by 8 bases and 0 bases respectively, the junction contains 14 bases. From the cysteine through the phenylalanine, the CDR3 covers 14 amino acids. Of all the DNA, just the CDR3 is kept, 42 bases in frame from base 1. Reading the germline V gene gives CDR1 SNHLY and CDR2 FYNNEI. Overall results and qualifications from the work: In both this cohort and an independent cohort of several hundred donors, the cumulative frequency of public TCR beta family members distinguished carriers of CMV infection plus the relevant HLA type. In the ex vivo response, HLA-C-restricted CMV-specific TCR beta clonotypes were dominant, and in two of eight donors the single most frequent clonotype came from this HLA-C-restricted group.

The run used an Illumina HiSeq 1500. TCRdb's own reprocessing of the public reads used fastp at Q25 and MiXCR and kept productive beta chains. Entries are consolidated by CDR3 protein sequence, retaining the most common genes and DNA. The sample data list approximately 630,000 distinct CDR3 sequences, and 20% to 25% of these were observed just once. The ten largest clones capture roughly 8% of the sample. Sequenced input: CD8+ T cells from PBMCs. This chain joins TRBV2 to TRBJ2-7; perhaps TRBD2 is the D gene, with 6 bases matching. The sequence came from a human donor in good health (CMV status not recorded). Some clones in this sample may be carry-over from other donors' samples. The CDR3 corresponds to CASQEAGSSYEQYF. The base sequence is TGTGCCAGCCAAGAGGCGGGGAGCTCCTACGAGCAGTACTTC.